This T cell receptor beta chain appears in the sequencing data of a study of Graves' ophthalmopathy and Graves' hyperthyroidism. RNA transcripts were the source from which TCR beta CDR3 regions were amplified. Second-round multiplex PCR came after first-round RT-PCR with HTBI primers. MiXCR was run by TCRdb on the multiplex PCR reads, yielding one entry per CDR3 protein. This sample has almost 750,000 distinct CDR3 sequences, with 40% found just once. Moderate-to-severe activity, with CAS ≥3, NOSPECS ≥4 and duration under 3 months, characterized the donors with ophthalmopathy. This CDR3 has 17 amino acids. V lost 0 bases, J lost 2 bases, and 7 bases stayed unmatched. Germline V gene lookup returns CDR1 LGHNA and CDR2 YNFKEQ. Study-level findings and limits: The model's ophthalmopathy progression predictions had less than 71% sensitivity and 72% to 80% specificity.

Notes on this clonotype: Its specificity is unknown.

The sequencing input was peripheral blood. The rearrangement links TRBV4-2 to TRBJ1-5; 7 nucleotides agree with TRBD1. The TCR comes from an adult man with Graves' ophthalmopathy. CDR3 coding DNA: TGTGCCAGCAGCCAAGACTCCTCCCAGGGGGGCAATCAGCCCCAGCATTTT. Amino acid sequence: CASSQDSSQGGNQPQHF.